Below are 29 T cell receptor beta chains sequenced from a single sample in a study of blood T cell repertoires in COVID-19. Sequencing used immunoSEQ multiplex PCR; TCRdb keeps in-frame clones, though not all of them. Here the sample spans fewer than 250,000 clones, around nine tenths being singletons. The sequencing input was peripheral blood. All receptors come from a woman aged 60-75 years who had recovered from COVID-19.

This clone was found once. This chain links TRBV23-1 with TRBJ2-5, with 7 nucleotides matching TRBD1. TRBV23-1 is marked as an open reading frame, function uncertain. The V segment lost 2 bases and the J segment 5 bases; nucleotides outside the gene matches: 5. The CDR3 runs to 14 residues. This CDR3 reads CASSQATGLETQYF. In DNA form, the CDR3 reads TGCGCCAGCAGTCAAGCGACAGGGTTGGAGACCCAGTACTTC.

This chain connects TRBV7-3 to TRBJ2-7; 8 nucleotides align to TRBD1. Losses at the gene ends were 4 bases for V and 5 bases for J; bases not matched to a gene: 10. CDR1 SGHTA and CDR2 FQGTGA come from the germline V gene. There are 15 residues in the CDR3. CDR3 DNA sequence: TGTGCCAGCAGCTCGACCGACAGGGGTGTCCACGAGCAGTACTTC. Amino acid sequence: CASSSTDRGVHEQYF.

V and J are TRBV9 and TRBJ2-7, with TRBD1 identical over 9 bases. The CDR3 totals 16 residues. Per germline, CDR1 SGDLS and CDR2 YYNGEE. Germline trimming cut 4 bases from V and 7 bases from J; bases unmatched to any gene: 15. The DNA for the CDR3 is TGTGCCAGCAGCACCCACCTCGGGACAGGGCGGAATGAGCAGTACTTC. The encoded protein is CASSTHLGTGRNEQYF. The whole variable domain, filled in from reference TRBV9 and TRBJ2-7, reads DSGVTQTPKHLITATGQRVTLRCSPRSGDLSVYWYQQSLDQGLQFLIQYYNGEERAKGNILERFSAQQFPDLHSELNLSSLELGDSALYFCASSTHLGTGRNEQYFGPGTRLTVT.

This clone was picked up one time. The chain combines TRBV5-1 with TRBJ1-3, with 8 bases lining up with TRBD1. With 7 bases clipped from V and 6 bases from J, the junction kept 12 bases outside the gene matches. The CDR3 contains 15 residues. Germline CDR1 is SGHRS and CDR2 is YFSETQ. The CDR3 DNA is TGCGCCAGCCGCCCCGAAGGACAGGGCTCAAACACCATATATTTT. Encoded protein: CASRPEGQGSNTIYF.

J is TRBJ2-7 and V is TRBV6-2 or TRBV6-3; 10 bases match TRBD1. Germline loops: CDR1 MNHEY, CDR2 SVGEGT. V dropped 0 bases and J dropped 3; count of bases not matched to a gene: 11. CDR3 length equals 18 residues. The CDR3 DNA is TGTGCCAGCAGTTACTCGAGAGGGCGGGACAGGGGTGGCTACGAGCAGTACTTC. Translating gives CASSYSRGRDRGGYEQYF.

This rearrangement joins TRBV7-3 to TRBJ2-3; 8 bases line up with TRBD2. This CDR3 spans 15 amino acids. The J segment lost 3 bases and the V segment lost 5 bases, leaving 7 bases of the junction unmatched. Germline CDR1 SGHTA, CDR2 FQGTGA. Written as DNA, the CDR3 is TGTGCCAGCAGCCCAGATAGCGGGGCAACAGATACGCAGTATTTT. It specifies CASSPDSGATDTQYF.

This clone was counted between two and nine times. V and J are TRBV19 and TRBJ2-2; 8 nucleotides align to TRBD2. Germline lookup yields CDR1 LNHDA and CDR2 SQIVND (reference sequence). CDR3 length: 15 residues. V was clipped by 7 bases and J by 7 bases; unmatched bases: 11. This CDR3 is CASTPQRGYGGELFF. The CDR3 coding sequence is TGTGCCAGTACCCCGCAGCGGGGGTATGGCGGGGAGCTGTTTTTT.

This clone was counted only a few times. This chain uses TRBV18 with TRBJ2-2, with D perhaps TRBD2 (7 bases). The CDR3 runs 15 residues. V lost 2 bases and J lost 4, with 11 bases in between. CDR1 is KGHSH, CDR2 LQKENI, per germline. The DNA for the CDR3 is TGTGCCAGCTCACCAGGGGGGGCCGCCACCGGGGAGCTGTTTTTT. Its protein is CASSPGGAATGELFF.

Here the CDR3 DNA reads TGCGCCAGCAGCTTGGAGCGGGGCGAGCAGTACTTC. It codes for CASSLERGEQYF. This chain connects TRBV5-1 to TRBJ2-7, with TRBD2 identical over 7 bases. Trimming took 0 bases from V and 6 from J; bases not matched to a gene: 0. In germline, CDR1 is SGHRS, CDR2 YFSETQ. CDR3 length: 12 amino acids.

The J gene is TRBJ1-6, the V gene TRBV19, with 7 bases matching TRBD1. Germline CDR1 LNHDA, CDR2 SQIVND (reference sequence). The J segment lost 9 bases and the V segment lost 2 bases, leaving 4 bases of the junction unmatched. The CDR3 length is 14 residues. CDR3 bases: TGTGCCAGTAGTATAAATCAGGGGGGTTCACCCCTCCACTTT. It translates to CASSINQGGSPLHF.

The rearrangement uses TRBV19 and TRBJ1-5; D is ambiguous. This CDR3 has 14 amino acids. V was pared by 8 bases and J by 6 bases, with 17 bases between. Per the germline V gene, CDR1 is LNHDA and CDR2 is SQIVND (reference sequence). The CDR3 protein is CASRNAEYRQPQHF. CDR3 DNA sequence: TGTGCCAGTCGTAACGCGGAGTACCGTCAGCCCCAGCATTTT. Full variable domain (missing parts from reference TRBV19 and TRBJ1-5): DGGITQSPKYLFRKEGQNVTLSCEQNLNHDAMYWYRQDPGQGLRLIYYSQIVNDFQKGDIAEGYSVSREKKESFPLTVTSAQKNPTAFYLCASRNAEYRQPQHFGDGTRLSIL.

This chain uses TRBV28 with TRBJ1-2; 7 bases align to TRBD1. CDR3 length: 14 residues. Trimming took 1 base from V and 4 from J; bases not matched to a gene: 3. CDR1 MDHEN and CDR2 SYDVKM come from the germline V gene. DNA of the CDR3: TGTGCCAGCAGTTTATTACAGGGGCCCTATGGCTACACCTTC. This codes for CASSLLQGPYGYTF.

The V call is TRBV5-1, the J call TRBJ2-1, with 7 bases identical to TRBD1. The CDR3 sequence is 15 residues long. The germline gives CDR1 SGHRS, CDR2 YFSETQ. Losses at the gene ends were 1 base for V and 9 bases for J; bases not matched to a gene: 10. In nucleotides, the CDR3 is TGCGCCAGCAGCTTGTCGCAGGGGGTAGGTGGTGAGCAGTTCTTC. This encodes CASSLSQGVGGEQFF.

The CDR3 DNA reads TGTGCCAGCAGTTTAAGGCAGGGCCACTTCCCGGCTAGCACAGATACGCAGTATTTT. Its translation: CASSLRQGHFPASTDTQYF. This sequence joins TRBV28 and TRBJ2-3; tentative D call: TRBD1 (5 bases). The CDR3 sequence is 19 residues long. Germline CDR1 and CDR2: MDHEN and SYDVKM. Trimming left V 2 bases short and J 0 bases short, with 21 bases between.

The CDR3 DNA reads TGTGCCAGCAGCCAATTACAGGGAACGGATGGCTACACCTTC. This translates into CASSQLQGTDGYTF. V is TRBV3-1 (or the pseudogene TRBV3-2) and J is TRBJ1-2; D perhaps matches TRBD1 (6 bases). V was pared by 2 bases and J by 6 bases, with 13 bases between. The CDR3 extends over 14 amino acids. Germline V gene sequence: CDR1 LGHDT, CDR2 YNNKEL (reference sequence).

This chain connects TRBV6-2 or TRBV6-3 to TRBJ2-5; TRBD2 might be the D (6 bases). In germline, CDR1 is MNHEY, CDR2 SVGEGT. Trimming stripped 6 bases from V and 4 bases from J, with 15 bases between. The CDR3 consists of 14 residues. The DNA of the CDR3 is TGTGCCAGCAGCCGGAGGGGTGCGGGAGAGACCCAGTACTTC. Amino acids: CASSRRGAGETQYF.

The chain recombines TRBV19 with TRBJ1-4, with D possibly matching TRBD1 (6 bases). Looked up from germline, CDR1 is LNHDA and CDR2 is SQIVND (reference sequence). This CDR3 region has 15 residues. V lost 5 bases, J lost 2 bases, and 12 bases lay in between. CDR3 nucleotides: TGTGCCAGTAGTCAACAGGGCGCGACTAATGAAAAACTGTTTTTT. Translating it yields CASSQQGATNEKLFF.

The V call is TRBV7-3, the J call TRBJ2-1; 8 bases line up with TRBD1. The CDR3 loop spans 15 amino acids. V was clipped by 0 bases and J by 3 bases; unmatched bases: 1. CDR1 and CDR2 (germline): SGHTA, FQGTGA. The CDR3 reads CASSLTGTGYNEQFF. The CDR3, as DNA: TGTGCCAGCAGCTTAACGGGGACAGGCTACAATGAGCAGTTCTTC.

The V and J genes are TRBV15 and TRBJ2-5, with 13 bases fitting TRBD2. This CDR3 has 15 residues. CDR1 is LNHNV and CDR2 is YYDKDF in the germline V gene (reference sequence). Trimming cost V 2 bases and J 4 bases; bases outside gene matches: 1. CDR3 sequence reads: CATSRRTSGGETQYF. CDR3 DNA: TGTGCCACCAGCAGACGGACTAGCGGGGGAGAGACCCAGTACTTC.

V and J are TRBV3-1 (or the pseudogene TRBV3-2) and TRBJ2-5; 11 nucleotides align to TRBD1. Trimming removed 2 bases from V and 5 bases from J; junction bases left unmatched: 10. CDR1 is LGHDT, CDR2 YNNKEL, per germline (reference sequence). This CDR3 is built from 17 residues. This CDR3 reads CASSQKGRDRGWETQYF. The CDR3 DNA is TGTGCCAGCAGCCAAAAGGGCCGGGACAGGGGGTGGGAGACCCAGTACTTC.

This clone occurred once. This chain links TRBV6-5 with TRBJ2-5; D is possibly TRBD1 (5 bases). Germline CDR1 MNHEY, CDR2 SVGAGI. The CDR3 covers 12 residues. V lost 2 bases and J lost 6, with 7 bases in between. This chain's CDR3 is CASSYPGKTQYF. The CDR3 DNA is TGTGCCAGCAGTTACCCAGGGAAGACCCAGTACTTC.

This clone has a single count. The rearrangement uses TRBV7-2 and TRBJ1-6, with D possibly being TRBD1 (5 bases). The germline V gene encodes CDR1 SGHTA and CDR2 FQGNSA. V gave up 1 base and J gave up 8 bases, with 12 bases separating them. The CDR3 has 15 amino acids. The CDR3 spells CASSLGWGADSPLHF. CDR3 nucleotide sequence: TGTGCCAGCAGCTTAGGGTGGGGCGCGGATTCACCCCTCCACTTT.

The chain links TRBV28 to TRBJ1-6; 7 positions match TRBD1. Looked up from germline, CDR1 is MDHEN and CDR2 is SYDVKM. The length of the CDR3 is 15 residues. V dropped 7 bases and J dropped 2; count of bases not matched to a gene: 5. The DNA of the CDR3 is TGTGCCAGCACCTTAGGGACAGCCTATAATTCACCCCTCCACTTT. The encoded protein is CASTLGTAYNSPLHF.

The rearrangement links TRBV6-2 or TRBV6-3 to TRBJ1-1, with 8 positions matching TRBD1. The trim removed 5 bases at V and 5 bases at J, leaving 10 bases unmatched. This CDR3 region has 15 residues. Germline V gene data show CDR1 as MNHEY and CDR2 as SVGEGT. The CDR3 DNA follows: TGTGCCAGCAGTCAATTCGACAGGGGAAGGACTGAAGCTTTCTTT. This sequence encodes CASSQFDRGRTEAFF.

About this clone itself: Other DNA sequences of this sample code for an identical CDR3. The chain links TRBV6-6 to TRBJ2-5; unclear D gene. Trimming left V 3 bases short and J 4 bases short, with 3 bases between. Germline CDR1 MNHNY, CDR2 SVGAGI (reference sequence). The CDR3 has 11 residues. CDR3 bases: TGTGCCAGCAGTTATCGAGAGACCCAGTACTTC. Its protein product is CASSYRETQYF.

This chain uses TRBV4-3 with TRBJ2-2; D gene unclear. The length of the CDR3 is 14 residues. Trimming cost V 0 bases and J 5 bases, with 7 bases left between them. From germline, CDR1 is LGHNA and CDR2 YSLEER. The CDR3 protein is CASSQDRRTGELFF. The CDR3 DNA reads TGCGCCAGCAGCCAAGATAGGAGAACCGGGGAGCTGTTTTTT.

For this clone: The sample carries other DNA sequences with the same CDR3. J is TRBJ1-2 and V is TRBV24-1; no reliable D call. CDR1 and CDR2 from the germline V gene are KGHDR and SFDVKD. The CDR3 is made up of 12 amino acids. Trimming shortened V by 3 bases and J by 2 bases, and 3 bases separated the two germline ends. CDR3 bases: TGTGCCACCAGTGATCGGAACTATGGCTACACCTTC. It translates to CATSDRNYGYTF.

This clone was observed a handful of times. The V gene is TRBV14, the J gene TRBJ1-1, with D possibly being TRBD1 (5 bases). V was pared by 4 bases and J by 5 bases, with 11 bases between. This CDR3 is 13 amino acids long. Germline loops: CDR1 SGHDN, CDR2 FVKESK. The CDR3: CASSPTRGTEAFF. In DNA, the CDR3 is TGTGCCAGCAGCCCTACCCGGGGGACTGAAGCTTTCTTT.

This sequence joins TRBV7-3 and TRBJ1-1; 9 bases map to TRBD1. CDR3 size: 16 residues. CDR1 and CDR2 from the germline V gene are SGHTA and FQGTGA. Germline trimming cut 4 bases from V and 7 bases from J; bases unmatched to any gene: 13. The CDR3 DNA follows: TGTGCCAGCAGCTATACAGGGGGCCCTCAGCGGGGTGAAGCTTTCTTT. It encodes CASSYTGGPQRGEAFF.